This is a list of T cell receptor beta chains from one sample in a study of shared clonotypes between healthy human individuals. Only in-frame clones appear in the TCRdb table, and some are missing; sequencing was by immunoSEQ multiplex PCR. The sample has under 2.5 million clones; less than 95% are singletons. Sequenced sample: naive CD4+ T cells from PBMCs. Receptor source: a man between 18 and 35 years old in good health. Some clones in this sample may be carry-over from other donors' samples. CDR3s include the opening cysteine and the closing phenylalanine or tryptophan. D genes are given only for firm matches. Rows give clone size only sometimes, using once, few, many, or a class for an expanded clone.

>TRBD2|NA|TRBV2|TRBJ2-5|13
TGTGCCAGCATTAAGGCGGGAGGAGAGACCCAGTACTTC
CASIKAGGETQYF
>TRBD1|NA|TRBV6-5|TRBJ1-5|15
TGTGCCAGCAGTAGCGGGACAGGGAGTGGTCAGCCCCAGCATTTT
CASSSGTGSGQPQHF
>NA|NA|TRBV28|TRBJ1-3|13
TGTGCCAGCAGTTCCATCTCTGGAAACACCATATATTTT
CASSSISGNTIYF
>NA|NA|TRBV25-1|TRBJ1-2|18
TGTGCCAGCAGTGAATTGGGGTTTTGGGGCAGCTTCCCCGATGGCTACACCTTC
CASSELGFWGSFPDGYTF
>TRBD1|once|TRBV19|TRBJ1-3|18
TGTGCCAGTAGTACGGGCCGGGACAGGGGGCTCTCCGGAAACACCATATATTTT
CASSTGRDRGLSGNTIYF
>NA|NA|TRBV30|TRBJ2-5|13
TGTGCCTGGAGTCCACAGGAGCAGGAGACCCAGTACTTC
CAWSPQEQETQYF
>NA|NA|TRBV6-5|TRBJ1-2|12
TGTGCCAGCAGTTACCCAGGGAGCGGCTACACCTTC
CASSYPGSGYTF
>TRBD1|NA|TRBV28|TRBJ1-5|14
TGTGCCAGCAGTGCGACAGGGGGCTTTCAGCCCCAGCATTTT
CASSATGGFQPQHF
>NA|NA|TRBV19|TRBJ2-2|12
TGTGCCAGTAGTGACAGCAGCGGGGAGCTGTTTTTT
CASSDSSGELFF
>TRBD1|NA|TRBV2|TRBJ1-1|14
TGTGCCAGCAGCAGCCAGGGGGGGAACACTGAAGCTTTCTTT
CASSSQGGNTEAFF
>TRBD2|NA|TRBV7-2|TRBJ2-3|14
TGTGCCAGCAAATTGCTAGCGGGATCAGATACGCAGTATTTT
CASKLLAGSDTQYF
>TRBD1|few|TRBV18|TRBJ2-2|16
TGTGCCAGCTCACTAAGACAGGGCGGAAACACCGGGGAGCTGTTTTTT
CASSLRQGGNTGELFF
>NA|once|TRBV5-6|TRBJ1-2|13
TGTGCCAGCAGCTTGCAACAGATCTATGGCTACACCTTC
CASSLQQIYGYTF
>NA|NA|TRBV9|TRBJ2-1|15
TGTGCCAGCAGCCCAAGTGGAGCCTCCTACAATGAGCAGTTCTTC
CASSPSGASYNEQFF
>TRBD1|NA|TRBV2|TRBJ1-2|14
TGTGCCAGCAGTGAAAAGACAGGGCCCTATGGCTACACCTTC
CASSEKTGPYGYTF
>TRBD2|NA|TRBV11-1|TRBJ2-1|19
TGTGCCAGCAGCCCGGGACTAGCGTTCAACCCGAGCTCCTACAATGAGCAGTTCTTC
CASSPGLAFNPSSYNEQFF
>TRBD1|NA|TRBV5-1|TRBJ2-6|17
TGCGCCAGCAGCTTGATCCAGGGGGCTTATGGGGCCAACGTCCTGACTTTC
CASSLIQGAYGANVLTF
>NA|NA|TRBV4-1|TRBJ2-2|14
TGCGCCAGCAGCCAAGACCTGAACACCGGGGAGCTGTTTTTT
CASSQDLNTGELFF
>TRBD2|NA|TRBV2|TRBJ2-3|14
TGTGCCAGCAGTGACGGCGGGAGATCGGGTACGCAGTATTTT
CASSDGGRSGTQYF
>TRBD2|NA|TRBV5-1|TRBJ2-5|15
TGCGCCAGCAGCCCCGCAGGACTAGCGGGAGGGCCGGGGTACTTC
CASSPAGLAGGPGYF
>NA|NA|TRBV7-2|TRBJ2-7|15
TGTGCCAGCAGCTTACAAAGCGCAGGGGGGTACGAGCAGTACTTC
CASSLQSAGGYEQYF